Detailed here is one T cell receptor beta chain. What it binds is not known. These data come from a study of OX40 agonist ivuxolimab in advanced cancers. Study-wide findings and caveats: Among the lowest peripheral clonal expansion occurred in 0.1-3.0 mg/kg partial responders.

The germline V and J ends were trimmed by 0 bases and 8 bases, with 13 bases remaining between them. Germline assignment: CDR1 GTSNPN and CDR2 SVGIG (reference sequence). This CDR3 spans 13 amino acids. Only in-frame clones appear in the TCRdb table, and some are missing; sequencing was by immunoSEQ multiplex PCR. This repertoire shows 55,000 to 90,000 clones, around nine tenths found once; its top ten account for 0.86%. This clonotype was sampled from an adult with an advanced solid tumor such as melanoma, head and neck, liver or kidney cancer. V is TRBV30 and J is TRBJ1-2; weak D call: TRBD1 (5 bases). Specimen: CD4+ or CD8+ T cells sorted from blood, collected in a trial of the OX40 agonist ivuxolimab. CDR3: CAWSVQVGVGYTF. The CDR3 region has the DNA TGTGCCTGGAGTGTACAAGTAGGGGTGGGCTACACCTTC. Complete variable domain (other parts from reference TRBV30 and TRBJ1-2): SQTIHQWPATLVQPVGSPLSLECTVEGTSNPNLYWYRQAAGRGLQLLFYSVGIGQISSEVPQNLSASRPQDRQFILSSKKLLLSDSGFYLCAWSVQVGVGYTFGSGTRLTVV.